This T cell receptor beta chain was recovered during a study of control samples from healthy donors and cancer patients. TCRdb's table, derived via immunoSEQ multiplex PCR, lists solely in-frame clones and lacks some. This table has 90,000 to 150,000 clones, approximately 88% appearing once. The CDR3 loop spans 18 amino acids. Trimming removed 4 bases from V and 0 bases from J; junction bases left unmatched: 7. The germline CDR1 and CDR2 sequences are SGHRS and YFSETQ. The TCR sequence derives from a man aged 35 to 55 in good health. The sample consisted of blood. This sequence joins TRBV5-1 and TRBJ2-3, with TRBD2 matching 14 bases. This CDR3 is CASSRRTSGGPSTDTQYF. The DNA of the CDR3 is TGCGCCAGCAGCCGTCGGACTAGCGGGGGGCCCAGCACAGATACGCAGTATTTT.